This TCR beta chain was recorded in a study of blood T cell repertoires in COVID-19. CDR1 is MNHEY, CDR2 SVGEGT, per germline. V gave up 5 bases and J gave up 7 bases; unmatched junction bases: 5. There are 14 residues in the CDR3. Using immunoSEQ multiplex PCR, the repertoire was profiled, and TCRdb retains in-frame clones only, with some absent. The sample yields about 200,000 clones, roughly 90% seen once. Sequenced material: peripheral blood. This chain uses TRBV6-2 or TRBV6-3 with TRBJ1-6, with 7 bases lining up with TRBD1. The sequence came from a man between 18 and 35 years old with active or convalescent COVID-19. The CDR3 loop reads CASSRTGRNSPLHF. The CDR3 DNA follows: TGTGCCAGCAGTAGGACAGGACGGAATTCACCCCTCCACTTT.